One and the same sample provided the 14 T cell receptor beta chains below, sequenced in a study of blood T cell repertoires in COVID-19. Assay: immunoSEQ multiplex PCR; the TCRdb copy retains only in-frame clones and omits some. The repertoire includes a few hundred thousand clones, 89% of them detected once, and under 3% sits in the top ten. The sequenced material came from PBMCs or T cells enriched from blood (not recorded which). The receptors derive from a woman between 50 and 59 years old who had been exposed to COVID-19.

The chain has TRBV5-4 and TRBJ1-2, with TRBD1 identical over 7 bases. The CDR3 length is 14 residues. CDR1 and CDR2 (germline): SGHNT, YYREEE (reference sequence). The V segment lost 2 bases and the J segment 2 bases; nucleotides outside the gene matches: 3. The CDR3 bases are TGTGCCAGCAGCTTCCGGGACAGCAACTATGGCTACACCTTC. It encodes CASSFRDSNYGYTF.

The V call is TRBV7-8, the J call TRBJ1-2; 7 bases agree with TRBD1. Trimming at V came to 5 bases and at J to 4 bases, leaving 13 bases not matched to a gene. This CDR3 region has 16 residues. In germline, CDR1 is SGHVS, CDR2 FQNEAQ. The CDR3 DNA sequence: TGTGCCAGCAGCAAAACCGCTACAGGGGACTTCTATGGCTACACCTTC. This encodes CASSKTATGDFYGYTF. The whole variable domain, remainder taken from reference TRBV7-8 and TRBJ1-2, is GAGVSQSPRYKVAKRGQDVALRCDPISGHVSLFWYQQALGQGPEFLTYFQNEAQLDKSGLPSDRFFAERPEGSVSTLKIQRTQQEDSAVYLCASSKTATGDFYGYTFGSGTRLTVV.

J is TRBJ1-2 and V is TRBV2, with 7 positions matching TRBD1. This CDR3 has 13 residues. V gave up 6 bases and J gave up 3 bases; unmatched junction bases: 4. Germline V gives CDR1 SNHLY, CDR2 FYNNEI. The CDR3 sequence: CASSPTGDYGYTF. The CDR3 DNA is TGTGCCAGCAGCCCCACAGGGGACTATGGCTACACCTTC.

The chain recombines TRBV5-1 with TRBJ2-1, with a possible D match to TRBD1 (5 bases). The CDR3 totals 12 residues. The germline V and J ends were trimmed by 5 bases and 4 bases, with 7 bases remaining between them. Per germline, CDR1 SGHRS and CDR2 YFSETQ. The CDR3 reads CASRGEYNEQFF. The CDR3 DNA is TGCGCCAGCAGAGGGGAATACAATGAGCAGTTCTTC.

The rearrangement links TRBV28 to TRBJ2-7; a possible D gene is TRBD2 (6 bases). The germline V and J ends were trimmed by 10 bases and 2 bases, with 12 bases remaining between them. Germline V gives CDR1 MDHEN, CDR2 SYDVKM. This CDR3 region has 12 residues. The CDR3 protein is CATWGEAYEQYF. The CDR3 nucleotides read TGTGCCACTTGGGGGGAAGCCTACGAGCAGTACTTC. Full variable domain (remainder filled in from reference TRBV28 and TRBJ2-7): DVKVTQSSRYLVKRTGEKVFLECVQDMDHENMFWYRQDPGLGLRLIYFSYDVKMKEKGDIPEGYSVSREKKERFSLILESASTNQTSMYLCATWGEAYEQYFGPGTRLTVT.

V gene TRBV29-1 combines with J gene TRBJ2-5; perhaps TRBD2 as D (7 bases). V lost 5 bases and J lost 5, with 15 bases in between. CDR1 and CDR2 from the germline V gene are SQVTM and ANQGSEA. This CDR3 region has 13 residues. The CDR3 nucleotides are TGCAGCGTTCCGGGGGGCTCTGGGGAGACCCAGTACTTC. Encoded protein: CSVPGGSGETQYF.

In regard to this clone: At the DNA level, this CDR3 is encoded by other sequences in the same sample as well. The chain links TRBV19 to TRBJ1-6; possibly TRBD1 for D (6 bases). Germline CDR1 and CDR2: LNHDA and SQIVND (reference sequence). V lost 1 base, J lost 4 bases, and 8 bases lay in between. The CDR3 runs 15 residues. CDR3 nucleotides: TGTGCCAGTAGTATAGGGACAGTATATAATTCACCCCTCCACTTT. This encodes CASSIGTVYNSPLHF.

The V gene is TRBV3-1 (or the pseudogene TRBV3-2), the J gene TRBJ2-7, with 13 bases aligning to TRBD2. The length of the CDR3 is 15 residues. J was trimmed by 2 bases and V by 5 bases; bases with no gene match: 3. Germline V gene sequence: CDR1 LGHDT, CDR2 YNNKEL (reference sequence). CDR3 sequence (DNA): TGTGCCAGCAGCACTAGCGGGGGGGCCCCCTACGAGCAGTACTTC. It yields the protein CASSTSGGAPYEQYF.

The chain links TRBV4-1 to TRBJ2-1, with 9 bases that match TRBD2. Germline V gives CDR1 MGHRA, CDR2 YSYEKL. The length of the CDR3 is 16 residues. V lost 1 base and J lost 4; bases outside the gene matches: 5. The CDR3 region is CASSQVRAGGYNEQFF. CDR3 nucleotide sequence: TGCGCCAGCAGCCAAGTCCGAGCGGGGGGATACAATGAGCAGTTCTTC.

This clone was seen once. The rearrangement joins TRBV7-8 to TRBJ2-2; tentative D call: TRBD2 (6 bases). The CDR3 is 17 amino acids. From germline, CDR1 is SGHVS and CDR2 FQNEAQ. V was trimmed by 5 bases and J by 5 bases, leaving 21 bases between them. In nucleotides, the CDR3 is TGTGCCAGCAGCCGGTTTTTGGGGGGAGGTCGGACCGGGGAGCTGTTTTTT. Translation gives CASSRFLGGGRTGELFF.

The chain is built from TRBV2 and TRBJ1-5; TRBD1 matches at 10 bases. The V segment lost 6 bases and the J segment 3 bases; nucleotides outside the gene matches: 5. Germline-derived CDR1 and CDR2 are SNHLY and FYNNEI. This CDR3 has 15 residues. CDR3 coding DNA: TGTGCCAGCAGGCCGGGACAGGGGAACAATCAGCCCCAGCATTTT. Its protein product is CASRPGQGNNQPQHF.

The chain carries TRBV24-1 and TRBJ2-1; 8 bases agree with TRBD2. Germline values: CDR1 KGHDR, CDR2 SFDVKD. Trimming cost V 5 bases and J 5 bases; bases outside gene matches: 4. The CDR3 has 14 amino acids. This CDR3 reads CATSGELADNEQFF. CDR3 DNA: TGTGCCACCAGTGGGGAACTAGCGGACAATGAGCAGTTCTTC.

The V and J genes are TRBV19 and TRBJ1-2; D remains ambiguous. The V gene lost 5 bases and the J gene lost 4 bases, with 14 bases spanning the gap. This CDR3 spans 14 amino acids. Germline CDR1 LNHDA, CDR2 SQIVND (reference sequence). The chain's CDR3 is CASSFDKTLYGYTF. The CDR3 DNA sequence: TGTGCCAGTAGTTTCGACAAGACCCTCTATGGCTACACCTTC.

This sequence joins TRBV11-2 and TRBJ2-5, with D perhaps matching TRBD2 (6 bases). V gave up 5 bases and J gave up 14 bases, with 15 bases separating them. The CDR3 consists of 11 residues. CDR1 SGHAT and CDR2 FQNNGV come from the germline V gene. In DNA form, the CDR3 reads TGTGCCAGCAGCGCCACCGGGACTTTTTACTTC. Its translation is CASSATGTFYF.